This TCR beta chain is from a study of radiation and T cells in renal cell carcinoma. On the study more broadly: Nephrectomy followed 15 Gy stereotactic body radiation by 4 weeks. Study-wide results and caveats: Baseline intratumoral clonotype presence is unknown without pretreatment biopsies. In blood, top tumor clones expanded by 2 weeks, shrinking by 4.

In the case of this clone: Its antigen remains unidentified.

Assay used: immunoSEQ multiplex PCR; TCRdb lists only in-frame clones, some missing. Among roughly 150,000 clones listed, approximately 88% were seen once. This CDR3 has 14 residues. V dropped 1 base and J dropped 2 bases, with 7 bases sitting between them. Germline loops: CDR1 LNHDA, CDR2 SQIVND (reference sequence). Sample time point: blood 2 weeks post-SBRT. Treatment reported: 15 Gy SBRT to primary tumor, nephrectomy 4 weeks later. Radiation-treated patients gave blood at baseline, week 2 and week 4. The genes are TRBV19 and TRBJ2-3, with D unresolved. The TCR originated in a woman in her 50s with renal cell carcinoma. Sequencing used blood, obtained from a patient whose treatment included radiotherapy and nephrectomy. Here the CDR3 DNA reads TGTGCCAGTAGTATAGCGTTTAACACAGATACGCAGTATTTT. Its protein is CASSIAFNTDTQYF.